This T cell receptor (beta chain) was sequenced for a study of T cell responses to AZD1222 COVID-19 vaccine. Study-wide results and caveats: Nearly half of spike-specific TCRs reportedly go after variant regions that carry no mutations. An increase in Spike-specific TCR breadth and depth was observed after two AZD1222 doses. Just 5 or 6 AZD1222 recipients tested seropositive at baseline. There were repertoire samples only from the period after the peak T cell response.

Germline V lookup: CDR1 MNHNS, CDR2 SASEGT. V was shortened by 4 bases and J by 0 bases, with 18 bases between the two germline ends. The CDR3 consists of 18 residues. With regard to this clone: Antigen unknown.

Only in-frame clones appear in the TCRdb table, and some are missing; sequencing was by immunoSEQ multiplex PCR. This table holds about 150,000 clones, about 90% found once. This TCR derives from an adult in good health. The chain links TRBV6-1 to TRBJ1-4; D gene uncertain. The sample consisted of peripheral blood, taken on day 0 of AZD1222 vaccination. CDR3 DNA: TGTGCCAGCAGTGGACACCCCATCACCGCTGCAACTAATGAAAAACTGTTTTTT. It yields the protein CASSGHPITAATNEKLFF.